This T cell receptor beta chain derives from a study of cytomegalovirus exposure and HLA in healthy donors. Overall study context: Out of several hundred genotyped donors, about 80% belonged to the Caucasian-associated ancestry cluster. Whole-study results and caveats: Across donors, presence/absence analyses took sequencing depth to be roughly uniform. Relative to equally common others, HLA-associated TCR beta chains showed greater clonal expansion in a later analysis. The authors later linked a missense DCLRE1C variant to TCR beta V- and J-gene trimming.

The primer mix had 60 Vbeta and 13 Jbeta primers. Data came from immunoSEQ multiplex PCR; TCRdb stores just in-frame clones and leaves some out. The sample holds more than 95,000 clones, 65% to 85% seen once. Between the trimmed V and J ends, which lost 10 bases and 4 bases, there was a span of 14 bases. There are 12 residues in the CDR3. Germline V lookup: CDR1 SGHNT, CDR2 YENEEA. Concerning this clone: Its antigen is not known.

The source is a man between 45 and 60 years old in good health and CMV-seropositive. Sequenced sample: PBMCs. V usage is TRBV11-3 and J usage is TRBJ2-7; D might be TRBD1 (6 bases). The CDR3 sequence: CAIGGEGYEQYF. CDR3 coding DNA: TGTGCCATAGGGGGAGAGGGTTACGAGCAGTACTTC.